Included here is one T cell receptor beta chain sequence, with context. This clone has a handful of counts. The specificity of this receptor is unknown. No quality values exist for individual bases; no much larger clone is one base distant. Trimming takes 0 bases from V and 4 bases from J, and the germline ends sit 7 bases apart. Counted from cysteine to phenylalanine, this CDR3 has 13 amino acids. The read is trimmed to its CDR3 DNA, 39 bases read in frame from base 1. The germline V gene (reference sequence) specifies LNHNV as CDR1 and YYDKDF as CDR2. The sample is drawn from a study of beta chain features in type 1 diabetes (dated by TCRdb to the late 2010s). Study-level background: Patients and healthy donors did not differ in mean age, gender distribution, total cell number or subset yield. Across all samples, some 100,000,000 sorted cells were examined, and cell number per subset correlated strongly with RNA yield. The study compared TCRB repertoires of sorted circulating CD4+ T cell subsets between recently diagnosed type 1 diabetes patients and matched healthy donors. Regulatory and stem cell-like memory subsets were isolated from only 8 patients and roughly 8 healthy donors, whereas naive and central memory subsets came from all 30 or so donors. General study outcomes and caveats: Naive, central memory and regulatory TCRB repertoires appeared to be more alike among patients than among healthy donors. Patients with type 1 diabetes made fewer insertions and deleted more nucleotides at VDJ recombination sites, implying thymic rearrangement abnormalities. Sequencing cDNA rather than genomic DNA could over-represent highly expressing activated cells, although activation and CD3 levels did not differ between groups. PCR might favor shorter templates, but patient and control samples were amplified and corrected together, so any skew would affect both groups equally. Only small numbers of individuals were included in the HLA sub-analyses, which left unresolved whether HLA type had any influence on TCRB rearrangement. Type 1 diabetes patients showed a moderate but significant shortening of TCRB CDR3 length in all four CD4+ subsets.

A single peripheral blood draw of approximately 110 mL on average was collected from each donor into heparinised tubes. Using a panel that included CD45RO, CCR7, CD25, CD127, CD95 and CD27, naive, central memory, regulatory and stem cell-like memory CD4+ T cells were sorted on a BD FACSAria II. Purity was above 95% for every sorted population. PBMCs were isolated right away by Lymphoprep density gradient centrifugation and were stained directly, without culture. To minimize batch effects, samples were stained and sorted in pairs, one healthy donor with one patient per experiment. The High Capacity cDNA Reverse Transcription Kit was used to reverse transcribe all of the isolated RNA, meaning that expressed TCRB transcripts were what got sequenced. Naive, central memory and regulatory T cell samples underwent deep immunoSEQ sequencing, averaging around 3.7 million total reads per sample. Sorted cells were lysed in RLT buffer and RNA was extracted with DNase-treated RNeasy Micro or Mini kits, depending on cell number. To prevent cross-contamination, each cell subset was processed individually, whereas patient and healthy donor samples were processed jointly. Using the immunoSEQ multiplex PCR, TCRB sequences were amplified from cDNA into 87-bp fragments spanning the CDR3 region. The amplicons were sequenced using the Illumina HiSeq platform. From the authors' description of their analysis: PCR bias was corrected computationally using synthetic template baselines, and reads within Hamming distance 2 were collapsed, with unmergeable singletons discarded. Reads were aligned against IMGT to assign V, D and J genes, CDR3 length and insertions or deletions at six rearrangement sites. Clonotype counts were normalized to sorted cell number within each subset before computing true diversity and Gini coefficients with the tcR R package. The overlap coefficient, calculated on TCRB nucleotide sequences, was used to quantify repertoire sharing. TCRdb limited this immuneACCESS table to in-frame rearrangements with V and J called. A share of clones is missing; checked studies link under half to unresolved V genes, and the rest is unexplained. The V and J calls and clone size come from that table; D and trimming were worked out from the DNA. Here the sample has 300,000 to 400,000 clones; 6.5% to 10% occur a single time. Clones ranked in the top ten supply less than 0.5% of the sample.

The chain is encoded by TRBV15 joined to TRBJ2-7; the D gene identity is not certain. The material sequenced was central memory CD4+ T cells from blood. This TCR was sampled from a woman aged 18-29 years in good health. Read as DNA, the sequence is TGTGCCACCAGCAGAGATATGGGTTACGAGCAGTACTTC. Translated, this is CATSRDMGYEQYF.